The clone carrying this T cell receptor (beta chain) was seen a few times. As to time point: persistent/refractory GD, antithyroid drugs over 5 years with positive TRAb. Isolated PBMC RNA provided the starting material for the TCR library. The data are from a study of regulatory T cells in long-lasting Graves disease. Per germline, CDR1 SGHAT and CDR2 FQNNGV. The CDR3 loop spans 16 amino acids. Trimming stripped 7 bases from V and 2 bases from J, with 20 bases between. Through Arm-PCR of CDR3 regions and iRepertoire HTBI primers, TCR beta libraries were built. TCRdb re-derived calls from the multiplex PCR reads in MiXCR, one entry per CDR3 protein. The sample records a few hundred thousand distinct CDR3 sequences, roughly a quarter being singletons.

This sequence joins TRBV11-2 and TRBJ1-1, with D perhaps matching TRBD1 (6 bases). This TCR was sampled from a female donor with Graves disease. The specimen comprised peripheral blood mononuclear cells (PBMCs), sampled when the disease was refractory, from a patient treated with antithyroid drugs. The CDR3 sequence is CASTKARGALNTEAFF. CDR3 bases: TGTGCCAGCACCAAAGCTCGGGGGGCGTTAAACACTGAAGCTTTCTTT.